A single sample gave rise to the 8 T cell receptor beta chains below, sequenced in a study of cytomegalovirus exposure and HLA in healthy donors. Primers: 60 Vbeta forward and 13 Jbeta reverse. Assay: immunoSEQ multiplex PCR; the TCRdb copy retains only in-frame clones and omits some. Here the sample spans 150,000 to 200,000 clones, roughly 79% being singletons. The sequencing sample was made of PBMCs. The receptor set was obtained from a woman in her thirties in good health and CMV-seropositive.

The sample holds a few counts of this clone. The chain joins TRBV7-7 to TRBJ1-2; no definite D call. The CDR3 length is 14 residues. Trimming removed 4 bases from V and 5 bases from J, with 14 bases in between. CDR1 SSHAT and CDR2 FNYEAQ come from the germline V gene (reference sequence). The CDR3 region is CASSSEGESYGYTF. Written as DNA, the CDR3 is TGTGCCAGCAGCTCGGAGGGAGAGTCTTATGGCTACACCTTC.

The chain combines TRBV9 with TRBJ1-2, with D possibly being TRBD1 (6 bases). The V gene's germline CDR1 is SGDLS and CDR2 YYNGEE. V lost 3 bases and J lost 8, with 14 bases in between. The CDR3 length is 13 residues. The CDR3 DNA follows: TGTGCCAGCAGCGAGAAGGGGGAGAGGGGCTACACCTTC. Translated: CASSEKGERGYTF.

The rearrangement links TRBV2 to TRBJ2-3; 9 nucleotides match TRBD1. V lost 6 bases to trimming and J lost 6 bases; unmatched junction nucleotides: 4. This CDR3 is 13 amino acids long. Germline values: CDR1 SNHLY, CDR2 FYNNEI. As DNA, the CDR3 is TGTGCCAGCAGGCGCGACAGGGGGGATACGCAGTATTTT. The encoded protein is CASRRDRGDTQYF.

The chain uses TRBV18 and TRBJ1-5; 7 bases map to TRBD1. This CDR3 region has 17 residues. V dropped 6 bases and J dropped 5; count of bases not matched to a gene: 16. The V gene's germline CDR1 is KGHSH and CDR2 LQKENI. The CDR3 region has the DNA TGTGCCAGCTCCAGAGAGCAGAGGACAGGACCTTATCAGCCCCAGCATTTT. This sequence encodes CASSREQRTGPYQPQHF.

A remark on this clone: Likely a read error: the CDR3 ends without its conserved phenylalanine or tryptophan. The chain combines TRBV2 with TRBJ2-7; 14 nucleotides match TRBD2. The J segment lost 3 bases and the V segment lost 8 bases, leaving 15 bases of the junction unmatched. This CDR3 comprises 18 residues. CDR1 is SNHLY and CDR2 is FYNNEI in the germline V gene. CDR3 sequence (DNA): TGTGCCAGCGACCCCGGGACTAGCGGGAGTGCGTTCGTCTACGAGCAGTACCTC. It encodes CASDPGTSGSAFVYEQYL.

The chain uses TRBV7-2 and TRBJ2-2; maybe TRBD2 (5 bases). The CDR3 loop spans 13 amino acids. Germline V gives CDR1 SGHTA, CDR2 FQGNSA. Trimming cost V 2 bases and J 7 bases, with 8 bases left between them. CDR3 protein: CASSLRDGGELFF. The CDR3 DNA follows: TGTGCCAGCAGCTTACGGGATGGCGGGGAGCTGTTTTTT.

This clone was seen a few times. The chain carries TRBV5-6 and TRBJ2-1; 11 nucleotides align to TRBD2. This CDR3 spans 15 amino acids. V dropped 4 bases and J dropped 4; count of bases not matched to a gene: 4. CDR1 is SGHDT and CDR2 is YYEEEE in the germline V gene. CDR3 in DNA: TGTGCCAGCAGCCCCGGACTAGCGGGTTACAATGAGCAGTTCTTC. This codes for CASSPGLAGYNEQFF.

On this clone itself: One end of the junction varies from germline; a read error may be responsible. This CDR3 is CSSSAGQGDEKLFF. Written as DNA, the CDR3 is TGTTCCAGCAGCGCCGGACAGGGGGATGAAAAACTGTTTTTT. The chain has TRBV7-9 and TRBJ1-4, with 10 bases fitting TRBD1. From germline, CDR1 is SEHNR and CDR2 FQNEAQ (reference sequence). The CDR3 runs 14 residues.